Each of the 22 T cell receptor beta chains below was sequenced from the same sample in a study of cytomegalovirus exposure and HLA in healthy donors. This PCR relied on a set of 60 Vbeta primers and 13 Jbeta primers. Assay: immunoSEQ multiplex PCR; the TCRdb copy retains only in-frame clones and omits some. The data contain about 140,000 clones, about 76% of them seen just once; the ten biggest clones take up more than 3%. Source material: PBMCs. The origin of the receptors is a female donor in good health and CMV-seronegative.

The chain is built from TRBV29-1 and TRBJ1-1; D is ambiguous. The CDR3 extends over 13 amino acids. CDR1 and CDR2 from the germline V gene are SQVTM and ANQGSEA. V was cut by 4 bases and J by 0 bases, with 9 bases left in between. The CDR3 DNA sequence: TGCAGCGTTGCTTGGGCCGTGAACACTGAAGCTTTCTTT. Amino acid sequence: CSVAWAVNTEAFF.

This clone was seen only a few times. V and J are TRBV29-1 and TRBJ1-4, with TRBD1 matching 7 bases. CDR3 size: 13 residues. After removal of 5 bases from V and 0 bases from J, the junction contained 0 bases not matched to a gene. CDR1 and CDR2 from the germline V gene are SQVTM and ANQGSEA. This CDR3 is CSVTGATNEKLFF. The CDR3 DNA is TGCAGCGTTACAGGGGCAACTAATGAAAAACTGTTTTTT.

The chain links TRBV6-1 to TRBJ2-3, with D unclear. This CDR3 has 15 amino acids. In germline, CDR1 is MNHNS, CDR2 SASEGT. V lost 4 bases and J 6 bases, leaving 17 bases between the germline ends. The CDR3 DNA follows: TGTGCCAGCAGTGGCGAACTTGGGCCGCTCGATACGCAGTATTTT. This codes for CASSGELGPLDTQYF.

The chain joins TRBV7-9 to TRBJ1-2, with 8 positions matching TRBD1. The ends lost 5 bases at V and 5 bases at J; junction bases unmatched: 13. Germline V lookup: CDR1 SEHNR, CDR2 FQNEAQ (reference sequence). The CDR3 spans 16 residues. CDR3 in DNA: TGTGCCAGCAGCCCAGGGGGCTTGCATTTCGGATATGGCTACACCTTC. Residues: CASSPGGLHFGYGYTF.

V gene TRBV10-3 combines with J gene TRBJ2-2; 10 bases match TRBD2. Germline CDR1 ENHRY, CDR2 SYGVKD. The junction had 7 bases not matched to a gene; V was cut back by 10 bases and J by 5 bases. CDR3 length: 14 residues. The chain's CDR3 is CATQREGMTGELFF. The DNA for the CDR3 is TGTGCCACCCAGCGGGAGGGAATGACCGGGGAGCTGTTTTTT.

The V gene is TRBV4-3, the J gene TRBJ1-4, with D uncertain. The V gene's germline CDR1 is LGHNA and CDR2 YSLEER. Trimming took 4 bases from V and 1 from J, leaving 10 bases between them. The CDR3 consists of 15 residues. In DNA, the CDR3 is TGCGCCAGCAGCCCTAAGCTGCTAACTAATGAAAAACTGTTTTTT. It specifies CASSPKLLTNEKLFF.

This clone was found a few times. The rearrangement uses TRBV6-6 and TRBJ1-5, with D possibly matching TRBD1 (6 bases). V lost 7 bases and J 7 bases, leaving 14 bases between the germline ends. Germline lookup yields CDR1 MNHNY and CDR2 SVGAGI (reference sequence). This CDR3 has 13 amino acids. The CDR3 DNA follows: TGTGCCAGCAATTCACAGGGAAGCCAGCCCCAGCATTTT. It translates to CASNSQGSQPQHF.

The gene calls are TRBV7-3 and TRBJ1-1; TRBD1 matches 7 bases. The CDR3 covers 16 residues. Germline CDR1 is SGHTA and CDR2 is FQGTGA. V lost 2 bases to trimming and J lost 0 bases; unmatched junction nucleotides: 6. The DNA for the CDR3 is TGTGCCAGCAGCTTACGGACAGGTGCTATGAACACTGAAGCTTTCTTT. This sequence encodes CASSLRTGAMNTEAFF.

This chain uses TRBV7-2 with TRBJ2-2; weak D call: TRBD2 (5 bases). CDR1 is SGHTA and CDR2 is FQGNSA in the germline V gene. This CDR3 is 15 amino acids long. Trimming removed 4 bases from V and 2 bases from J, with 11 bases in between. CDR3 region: CASSSRRPNTGELFF. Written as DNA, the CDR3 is TGTGCCAGCAGCTCTCGGAGGCCTAACACCGGGGAGCTGTTTTTT.

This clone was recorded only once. The CDR3 loop is CASSYRDLGPGELFF. The CDR3 nucleotides read TGTGCCAGCAGTTACCGAGACTTAGGTCCCGGGGAGCTGTTTTTT. The rearrangement uses TRBV6-5 and TRBJ2-2; no clear D. V lost 2 bases to trimming and J lost 6 bases, with 13 bases between them. The germline V gene has CDR1 MNHEY and CDR2 SVGAGI. The CDR3 covers 15 residues.

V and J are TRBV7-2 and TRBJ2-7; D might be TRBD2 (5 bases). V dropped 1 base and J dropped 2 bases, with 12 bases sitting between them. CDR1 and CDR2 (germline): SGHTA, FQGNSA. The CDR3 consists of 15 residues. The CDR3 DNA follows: TGTGCCAGCAGCTTAGTTCCGGGGTTAACCTACGAGCAGTACTTC. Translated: CASSLVPGLTYEQYF.

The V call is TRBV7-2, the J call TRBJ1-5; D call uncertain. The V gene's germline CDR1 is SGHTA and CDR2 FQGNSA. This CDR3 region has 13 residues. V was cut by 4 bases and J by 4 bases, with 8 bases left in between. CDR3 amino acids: CASSSGNNQPQHF. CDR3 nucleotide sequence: TGTGCCAGCAGCTCAGGAAATAATCAGCCCCAGCATTTT.

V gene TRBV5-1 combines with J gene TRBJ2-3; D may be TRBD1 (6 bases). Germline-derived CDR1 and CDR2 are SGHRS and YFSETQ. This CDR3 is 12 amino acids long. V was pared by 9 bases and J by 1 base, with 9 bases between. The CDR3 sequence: CATSGGTDTQYF. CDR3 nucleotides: TGCGCCACCTCAGGGGGCACAGATACGCAGTATTTT.

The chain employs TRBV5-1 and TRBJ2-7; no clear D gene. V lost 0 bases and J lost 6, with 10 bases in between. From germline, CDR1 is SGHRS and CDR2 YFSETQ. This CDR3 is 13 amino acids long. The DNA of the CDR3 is TGCGCCAGCAGCTTGGAGGTCTCGGGCGAGCAGTACTTC. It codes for CASSLEVSGEQYF.

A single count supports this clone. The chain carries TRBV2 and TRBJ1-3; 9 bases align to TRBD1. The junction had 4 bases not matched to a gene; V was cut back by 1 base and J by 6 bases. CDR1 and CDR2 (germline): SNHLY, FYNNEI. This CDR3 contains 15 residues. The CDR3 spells CASSEGGTGINTIYF. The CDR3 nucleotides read TGTGCCAGCAGTGAAGGGGGGACAGGGATAAACACCATATATTTT.

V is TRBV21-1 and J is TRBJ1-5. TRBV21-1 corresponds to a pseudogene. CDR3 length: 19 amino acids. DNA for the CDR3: TGTGCCAGCAGCAAAGAGGACCAGGGCAGCGGGGATGGCAATCAGCCCCAGCATTTT. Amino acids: CASSKEDQGSGDGNQPQHF.

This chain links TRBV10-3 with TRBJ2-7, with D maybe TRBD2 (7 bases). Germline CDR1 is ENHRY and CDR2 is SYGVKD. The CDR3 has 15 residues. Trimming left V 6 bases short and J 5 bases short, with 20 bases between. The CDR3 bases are TGTGCCATCAGGACAGGCGGGCGGGAGAGCAACGAGCAGTACTTC. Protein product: CAIRTGGRESNEQYF.

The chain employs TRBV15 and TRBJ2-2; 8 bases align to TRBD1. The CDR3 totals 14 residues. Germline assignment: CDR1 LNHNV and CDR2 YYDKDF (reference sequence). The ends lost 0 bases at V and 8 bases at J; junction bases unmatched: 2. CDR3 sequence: CATSRDQGAGELFF. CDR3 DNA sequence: TGTGCCACCAGCAGAGATCAGGGGGCAGGGGAGCTGTTTTTT.

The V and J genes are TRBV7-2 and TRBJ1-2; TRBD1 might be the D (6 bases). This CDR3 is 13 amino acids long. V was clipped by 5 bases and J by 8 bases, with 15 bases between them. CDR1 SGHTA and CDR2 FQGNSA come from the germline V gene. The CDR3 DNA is TGTGCCAGCAGCGAGCACAGGGAGCTCGGCTACACCTTC. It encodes CASSEHRELGYTF. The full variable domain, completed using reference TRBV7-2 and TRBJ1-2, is GAGVSQSPSNKVTEKGKDVELRCDPISGHTALYWYRQSLGQGLEFLIYFQGNSAPDKSGLPSDRFSAERTGGSVSTLTIQRTQQEDSAVYLCASSEHRELGYTFGSGTRLTVV.

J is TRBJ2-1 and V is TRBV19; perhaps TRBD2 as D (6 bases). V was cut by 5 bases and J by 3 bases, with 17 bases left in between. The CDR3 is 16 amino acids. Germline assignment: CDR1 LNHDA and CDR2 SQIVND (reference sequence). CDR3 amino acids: CASSVSGGMNYNEQFF. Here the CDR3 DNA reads TGTGCCAGTAGTGTAAGTGGGGGGATGAACTACAATGAGCAGTTCTTC.

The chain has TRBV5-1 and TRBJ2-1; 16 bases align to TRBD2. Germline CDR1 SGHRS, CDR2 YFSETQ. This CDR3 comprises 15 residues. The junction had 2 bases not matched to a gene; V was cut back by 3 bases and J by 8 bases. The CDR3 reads CASSSGTSGRDEQFF. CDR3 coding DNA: TGCGCCAGCAGCTCGGGGACTAGCGGGAGGGATGAGCAGTTCTTC.

This CDR3 reads CASAWGGLYEQYF. In nucleotides, the CDR3 is TGTGCCAGCGCGTGGGGGGGCCTTTACGAGCAGTACTTC. The chain is built from TRBV7-8 and TRBJ2-7, with a possible D match to TRBD2 (7 bases). The germline V and J ends were trimmed by 8 bases and 4 bases, with 15 bases remaining between them. In germline, CDR1 is SGHVS, CDR2 FQNEAQ. CDR3 length: 13 amino acids.